This T cell receptor beta chain was captured in a study of T cells in tumors after PD-1 blockade. In the study overall: On average, peripheral blood gave about 110,000 TCR templates and over 30,000 unique clonotypes.

V was clipped by 3 bases and J by 7 bases; unmatched bases: 6. Germline CDR1 and CDR2: KGHDR and SFDVKD. This CDR3 contains 16 residues. The repertoire was sequenced with immunoSEQ multiplex PCR; TCRdb's copy has only in-frame clones and lacks some. The data contain 15,000 or so clones, about 80% of them singletons. Tumor or blood genomic DNA was sequenced, with inputs of about 550 ng to 6,004 ng. The material sequenced was PBMCs, taken after anti-PD-1 treatment. The receptor was derived from a human donor with basal cell carcinoma. This chain links TRBV24-1 with TRBJ2-1, with TRBD2 matching over 12 bases. The CDR3 reads CATSDLAGGLDNEQFF. The CDR3 DNA is TGTGCCACCAGTGATCTAGCGGGAGGGCTAGATAATGAGCAGTTCTTC.